The source of this T cell receptor beta chain is a study of T-cell memory formation after mild COVID-19. Whole-study findings and limits: From day 15 to 85, contracting clones were balanced between CD4 and CD8, whereas later expanders leaned toward CD4+. Memory cells collected pre-infection included some clones that later responded, suggesting cross-reactive memory joined.

The sample holds a few counts of this clonotype. Its antigen is not identified. TCRdb ran MiXCR on the 5' RACE reads and lists one entry per CDR3 protein. Of roughly 600,000 distinct CDR3 sequences in the sample, 18% are singletons; the top ten hold around 11%. The receptor was isolated from an adult woman who had mild COVID-19 (a few samples of this study predate the infection). Cell type and time point are not known. The specimen was PBMCs or a T cell subset sorted from them (not recorded which).

Here the CDR3 reads CASSLVPEGNQPQHF. Here the CDR3 DNA reads TGTGCCAGCAGCTTAGTCCCTGAGGGCAATCAGCCCCAGCATTTT. The chain carries TRBV7-9 and TRBJ1-5; D call uncertain. Trimming pared 1 base from V and 2 bases from J, leaving 9 bases between. The CDR3 loop spans 15 amino acids. Germline CDR1 is SEHNR and CDR2 is FQNEAQ (reference sequence).